Presented here are 26 T cell receptor beta chains from one specimen sequenced in a study of radiotherapy plus CTLA-4 blockade in lung cancer. The method was immunoSEQ multiplex PCR; TCRdb's version includes in-frame clones alone and lacks a portion of them. The sample records about 48,000 clones, 65% to 90% being singletons. The sequencing used peripheral blood, collected from a patient treated with radiotherapy plus ipilimumab. These receptor sequences come from a human donor with non-small cell lung cancer that progressed on radiotherapy plus ipilimumab. Some clones in this sample may be carry-over from other donors' samples.

The CDR3 here is CAISKLAGDPNEQFF. Here the CDR3 DNA reads TGTGCCATCAGCAAGCTAGCGGGGGACCCCAATGAGCAGTTCTTC. V is TRBV10-3 and J is TRBJ2-1, with TRBD2 identical over 10 bases. Germline-derived CDR1 and CDR2 are ENHRY and SYGVKD. The CDR3 contains 15 residues. Unmatched junction bases numbered 8, after V lost 6 bases and J lost 6 bases.

In its sample, this clone is large. The chain links TRBV6-6 to TRBJ2-7; weak D call: TRBD1 (6 bases). V lost 8 bases and J lost 3, with 11 bases in between. CDR3 length: 12 residues. CDR1 is MNHNY, CDR2 SVGAGI, per germline (reference sequence). The CDR3 loop reads CASLTGHYEQYF. The DNA of the CDR3 is TGTGCCAGCCTTACGGGACACTACGAGCAGTACTTC.

This chain links TRBV9 with TRBJ1-1; D unclear. V lost 5 bases and J 0 bases, leaving 8 bases between the germline ends. There are 13 residues in the CDR3. Germline CDR1 SGDLS, CDR2 YYNGEE. In DNA, the CDR3 is TGTGCCAGCAGTCGCCTAATGAACACTGAAGCTTTCTTT. Amino acid sequence: CASSRLMNTEAFF.

This chain uses TRBV7-2 with TRBJ2-1; 14 positions match TRBD2. J lost 7 bases, V lost 1 base, and 6 bases had no gene match. Germline CDR1 reads SGHTA; CDR2 reads FQGNSA. This CDR3 region has 17 residues. The DNA of the CDR3 is TGTGCCAGCAGCTTAGTGTCGACTAGCGGGGGGGCGAATGAGCAGTTCTTC. Translation gives CASSLVSTSGGANEQFF.

The rearrangement uses TRBV7-9 and TRBJ1-2; no firm D call. Looked up from germline, CDR1 is SEHNR and CDR2 is FQNEAQ (reference sequence). The V and J ends lost 5 bases and 5 bases respectively, with 12 bases between them. CDR3 length: 13 amino acids. The CDR3 DNA follows: TGTGCCAGCAGCCGTACGGGGTTTTATGGCTACACCTTC. This codes for CASSRTGFYGYTF.

This clone was seen a few times. V is TRBV9 and J is TRBJ1-2; no definite D call. V was clipped by 0 bases and J by 4 bases, with 16 bases between them. Per germline, CDR1 SGDLS and CDR2 YYNGEE. This CDR3 region has 16 residues. CDR3 amino acids: CASSVDPGTGGYGYTF. CDR3 bases: TGTGCCAGCAGCGTAGATCCGGGAACGGGCGGCTATGGCTACACCTTC. The full variable domain, its missing parts supplied by reference TRBV9 and TRBJ1-2, is DSGVTQTPKHLITATGQRVTLRCSPRSGDLSVYWYQQSLDQGLQFLIQYYNGEERAKGNILERFSAQQFPDLHSELNLSSLELGDSALYFCASSVDPGTGGYGYTFGSGTRLTVV.

This chain uses TRBV23-1 with TRBJ1-2; D unclear. TRBV23-1 is treated as an ORF (open reading frame) with a function not yet certain. CDR3 size: 9 residues. V was pared by 10 bases and J by 5 bases, with 5 bases between. The CDR3 region is CAKIYGYTF. CDR3 coding DNA: TGCGCCAAAATATATGGCTACACCTTC.

This chain uses TRBV30 with TRBJ1-1, with D possibly matching TRBD1 (6 bases). Trimming stripped 3 bases from V and 5 bases from J, with 19 bases between. Germline lookup yields CDR1 GTSNPN and CDR2 SVGIG (reference sequence). This CDR3 comprises 15 residues. CDR3 amino acids: CAWSHRTAWDTEAFF. The CDR3 coding sequence is TGTGCCTGGAGCCACCGGACAGCCTGGGATACTGAAGCTTTCTTT.

This clone was observed once. At the DNA level, this CDR3 is encoded by other sequences in the same sample as well. The CDR3: CASSQSALTRREQYF. The CDR3 coding sequence is TGTGCCAGCAGCCAATCGGCGCTGACAAGGCGCGAGCAGTACTTC. The chain is built from TRBV16 and TRBJ2-7; D uncertain. V was shortened by 0 bases and J by 6 bases, with 15 bases between the two germline ends. The CDR3 loop spans 15 amino acids. CDR1 is KGHSY and CDR2 is FQNENV in the germline V gene.

The J gene is TRBJ2-1, the V gene TRBV15; the match to TRBD2 covers 10 bases. CDR3 length: 15 amino acids. J was trimmed by 9 bases and V by 0 bases; bases with no gene match: 5. Looked up from germline, CDR1 is LNHNV and CDR2 is YYDKDF (reference sequence). The CDR3 DNA follows: TGTGCCACCAGCAGAGAAAAGCGGGAGGGCCGTGAGCAGTTCTTC. Translating gives CATSREKREGREQFF. The full variable domain, its missing parts supplied by reference TRBV15 and TRBJ2-1, is DAMVIQNPRYQVTQFGKPVTLSCSQTLNHNVMYWYQQKSSQAPKLLFHYYDKDFNNEADTPDNFQSRRPNTSFCFLDIRSPGLGDTAMYLCATSREKREGREQFFGPGTRLTVL.

About this clone itself: Other DNA sequences from this sample encode an identical CDR3 as well. The chain uses TRBV2 and TRBJ1-5, with 7 bases matching TRBD1. There are 15 residues in the CDR3. Germline V lookup: CDR1 SNHLY, CDR2 FYNNEI. V lost 6 bases, J lost 0 bases, and 5 bases stayed unmatched. The CDR3 loop is CASSQTGNSNQPQHF. CDR3 DNA: TGTGCCAGCAGCCAGACAGGGAATAGCAATCAGCCCCAGCATTTT. The variable domain in full, with the rest retrieved from reference TRBV2 and TRBJ1-5, is EPEVTQTPSHQVTQMGQEVILRCVPISNHLYFYWYRQILGQKVEFLVSFYNNEISEKSEIFDDQFSVERPDGSNFTLKIRSTKLEDSAMYFCASSQTGNSNQPQHFGDGTRLSIL.

This clone was found a few times. The rearrangement links TRBV5-6 to TRBJ2-6; a possible D gene is TRBD1 (6 bases). The CDR3 runs 18 residues. Germline CDR1 SGHDT, CDR2 YYEEEE. V lost 3 bases and J lost 0, with 16 bases in between. This CDR3 is CASSSFATGRSGANVLTF. The CDR3 DNA follows: TGTGCCAGCAGCTCCTTCGCGACAGGACGCTCTGGGGCCAACGTCCTGACTTTC.

This clone was observed a few times. This chain connects TRBV2 to TRBJ1-2, with TRBD1 matching 7 bases. Trimming at V came to 7 bases and at J to 4 bases, leaving 12 bases not matched to a gene. Germline V lookup: CDR1 SNHLY, CDR2 FYNNEI. The CDR3 totals 15 residues. The CDR3 reads CASTKTGQKSYGYTF. The CDR3 DNA sequence: TGTGCCAGCACCAAAACGGGACAGAAAAGCTATGGCTACACCTTC.

This chain links TRBV9 with TRBJ1-2, with D uncertain. Looked up from germline, CDR1 is SGDLS and CDR2 is YYNGEE. This CDR3 region has 13 residues. Trimming pared 0 bases from V and 7 bases from J, leaving 10 bases between. The CDR3 sequence is CASSVAREGGYTF. The CDR3 nucleotides are TGTGCCAGCAGCGTAGCAAGGGAGGGTGGCTACACCTTC. Together with reference TRBV9 and TRBJ1-2, the CDR3 gives the full variable domain: DSGVTQTPKHLITATGQRVTLRCSPRSGDLSVYWYQQSLDQGLQFLIQYYNGEERAKGNILERFSAQQFPDLHSELNLSSLELGDSALYFCASSVAREGGYTFGSGTRLTVV.

This chain links TRBV5-6 with TRBJ2-5; tentatively, D is TRBD1 (5 bases). Germline CDR1 and CDR2: SGHDT and YYEEEE. The CDR3 consists of 15 residues. Between the trimmed V and J ends, which lost 4 bases and 2 bases, there was a span of 15 bases. The CDR3 protein is CASSQIDSFQETQYF. The CDR3 coding sequence is TGTGCCAGCAGCCAAATAGACAGTTTTCAAGAGACCCAGTACTTC.

The rearrangement links TRBV27 to TRBJ1-1; D call uncertain. CDR3 length equals 14 residues. The V end lost 5 bases, the J end lost 0 bases, and 10 bases lay between the germline ends. CDR1 and CDR2 (germline): MNHEY, SMNVEV (reference sequence). The CDR3 nucleotides are TGTGCCAGCAGTACGGGATTTCTGAACACTGAAGCTTTCTTT. Its translation is CASSTGFLNTEAFF.

V usage is TRBV19 and J usage is TRBJ2-7; TRBD2 aligns across 10 bases. Trimming took 8 bases from V and 3 from J; bases not matched to a gene: 7. CDR3 length equals 14 residues. Germline CDR1 is LNHDA and CDR2 is SQIVND (reference sequence). The chain's CDR3 is CASSVAGGIYEQYF. CDR3 in DNA: TGTGCCAGTTCTGTAGCGGGAGGAATCTACGAGCAGTACTTC.

This clone has only a few counts. V usage is TRBV7-2 and J usage is TRBJ1-4, with D tentatively TRBD1 (5 bases). CDR3 length equals 15 residues. The germline V gene encodes CDR1 SGHTA and CDR2 FQGNSA. V was shortened by 2 bases and J by 5 bases, with 12 bases between the two germline ends. The CDR3 DNA sequence: TGTGCCAGCAGCTTAAAGACAGCGCAAAATGAAAAACTGTTTTTT. Translation: CASSLKTAQNEKLFF.

The chain has TRBV11-2 and TRBJ2-7; D is uncertain. Between the trimmed V and J ends, which lost 5 bases and 2 bases, there was a span of 16 bases. Germline lookup yields CDR1 SGHAT and CDR2 FQNNGV. This CDR3 is 15 amino acids long. The DNA of the CDR3 is TGTGCCAGCAGCGTACTCCTTGACAATCCCTACGAGCAGTACTTC. As protein: CASSVLLDNPYEQYF.

This sequence joins TRBV5-1 and TRBJ1-1; D is perhaps TRBD1 (6 bases). Germline V lookup: CDR1 SGHRS, CDR2 YFSETQ. The CDR3 has 18 amino acids. V was cut by 0 bases and J by 0 bases, with 18 bases left in between. CDR3 nucleotide sequence: TGCGCCAGCAGCTTGGGTCCCGGGGGGCCAATACTGAACACTGAAGCTTTCTTT. Its protein product is CASSLGPGGPILNTEAFF.

V is TRBV9 and J is TRBJ2-7, with D perhaps TRBD1 (6 bases). This CDR3 spans 17 amino acids. V was pared by 3 bases and J by 0 bases, with 19 bases between. CDR1 SGDLS and CDR2 YYNGEE come from the germline V gene. The CDR3 nucleotides are TGTGCCAGCAGCGATTCGATACAGGGCCACCCCTCCTACGAGCAGTACTTC. Its protein product is CASSDSIQGHPSYEQYF.

This clone was counted between two and nine times. The chain joins TRBV29-1 to TRBJ1-4; the match to TRBD1 covers 8 bases. J gave up 10 bases and V 2 bases, and 12 bases lay outside the gene matches. This CDR3 is built from 15 residues. The germline V gene encodes CDR1 SQVTM and CDR2 ANQGSEA. CDR3 sequence (DNA): TGCAGCGTTGAATCCATTACAGGGGGAATCGGAAAACTGTTTTTT. Its protein is CSVESITGGIGKLFF.

This chain uses TRBV12-5 with TRBJ1-2, with 8 bases fitting TRBD1. The junction had 5 bases not matched to a gene; V was cut back by 1 base and J by 10 bases. This CDR3 region has 13 residues. The germline CDR1 and CDR2 sequences are LGHNT and FRNRAP. CDR3 amino acids: CASGLAQTGDYTF. DNA for the CDR3: TGTGCTAGTGGTTTGGCACAGACAGGGGACTACACCTTC. Full variable domain (rest looked up from reference TRBV12-5 and TRBJ1-2): DARVTQTPRHKVTEMGQEVTMRCQPILGHNTVFWYRQTMMQGLELLAYFRNRAPLDDSGMPKDRFSAEMPDATLATLKIQPSEPRDSAVYFCASGLAQTGDYTFGSGTRLTVV.

The chain employs TRBV7-9 and TRBJ2-4; possible D gene TRBD2, 6 bases. V was cut by 6 bases and J by 0 bases, with 12 bases left in between. CDR1 and CDR2 from the germline V gene are SEHNR and FQNEAQ (reference sequence). CDR3 length: 15 amino acids. CDR3 nucleotide sequence: TGTGCCAGCAGTCTAGTGGGAGGAGCCAAAAACATTCAGTACTTC. This gives the protein CASSLVGGAKNIQYF. The variable domain in full, completed from reference TRBV7-9 and TRBJ2-4, reads DTGVSQNPRHKITKRGQNVTFRCDPISEHNRLYWYRQTLGQGPEFLTYFQNEAQLEKSRLLSDRFSAERPKGSFSTLEIQRTEQGDSAMYLCASSLVGGAKNIQYFGAGTRLSVL.

CDR3 bases: TGTGCCAGCAGTTTAGCGGGACAGGGGGGCTCCTACGAGCAGTACTTC. Residues: CASSLAGQGGSYEQYF. V usage is TRBV27 and J usage is TRBJ2-7; 11 positions agree with TRBD1. CDR3 length: 16 amino acids. Unmatched junction bases numbered 3, after V lost 2 bases and J lost 0 bases. Germline CDR1 is MNHEY and CDR2 is SMNVEV (reference sequence).

J is TRBJ1-2 and V is TRBV5-4, with D tentatively TRBD1 (5 bases). This CDR3 region has 13 residues. V was trimmed by 3 bases and J by 7 bases, leaving 13 bases between them. Germline values: CDR1 SGHNT, CDR2 YYREEE (reference sequence). The CDR3 nucleotides are TGTGCCAGCAGCTACTCCGGGACTTTTGGCTACACCTTC. It specifies CASSYSGTFGYTF.